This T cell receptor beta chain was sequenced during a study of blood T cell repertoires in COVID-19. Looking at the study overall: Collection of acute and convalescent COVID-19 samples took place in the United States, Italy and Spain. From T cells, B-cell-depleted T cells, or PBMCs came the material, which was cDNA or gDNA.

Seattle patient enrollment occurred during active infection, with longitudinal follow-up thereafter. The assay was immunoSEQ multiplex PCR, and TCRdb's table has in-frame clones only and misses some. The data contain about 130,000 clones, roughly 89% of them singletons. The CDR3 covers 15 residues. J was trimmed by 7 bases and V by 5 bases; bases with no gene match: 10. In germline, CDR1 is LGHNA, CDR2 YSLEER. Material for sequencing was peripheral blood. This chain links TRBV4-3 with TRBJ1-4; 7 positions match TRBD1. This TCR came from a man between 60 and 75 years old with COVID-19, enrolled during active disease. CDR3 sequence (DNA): TGCGCCAGCAGCTACCGGACAGGAGCCCTTGAAAAACTGTTTTTT. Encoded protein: CASSYRTGALEKLFF.